The T cell receptor (beta chain) under discussion was sequenced for a study of beta chain features in type 1 diabetes. The whole isolated RNA underwent reverse transcription, so sequencing captured expressed TCRB transcripts. Sequencing used immunoSEQ multiplex PCR; TCRdb keeps in-frame clones, though not all of them. The sample holds just over 150,000 clones, more than 9.5% seen once. The V end lost 1 base, the J end lost 4 bases, and 6 bases lay between the germline ends. The germline V gene has CDR1 KGHSH and CDR2 LQKENI. CDR3 length: 13 amino acids. The receptor was derived from a young man in good health. J is TRBJ2-3 and V is TRBV18; D ambiguous. The sequencing sample was made of central memory CD4+ T cells from blood. CDR3 residues: CASSPLVSDTQYF. The CDR3 DNA reads TGTGCCAGCTCACCACTGGTTTCAGATACGCAGTATTTT.